This section outlines one T cell receptor (beta chain) sequence together with its context. Its antigen is as yet unknown. The CDR3 totals 14 residues. The sample belongs to a study of identical twins. Findings and caveats of the study: The study found excess low generation probability among twin-shared out-of-frame alpha sequences. There was more out-of-frame TCR alpha sharing in monozygotic twins than models estimated.

Unique molecular identifiers were present on cDNA, and template switching added a universal primer site. Each CDR3 protein gets one entry after TCRdb re-called the 5' RACE reads with MiXCR. The sample includes some 460,000 distinct CDR3 sequences, 11% to 15% of them seen just once. Every one of the donors was a healthy Caucasian. These sequences were also reported in another study, on yellow fever vaccine responses in identical twins.

The receptor was derived from a young woman in good health. Sample: CD4+ T cells sorted from blood. The chain recombines TRBV21-1 with TRBJ2-5; whether TRBD2, the table's D call, matches the DNA was not checked. TRBV21-1 is reported as a pseudogene. The CDR3 DNA reads as TGTGCCAGCAGCAGTGAGGGGAGGCAAGAGACCCAGTACTTC. Translated, it gives CASSSEGRQETQYF.